This section outlines one TCR beta chain sequence together with its context. The sample holds a few counts of this clonotype. Its antigen remains undetermined. Base qualities are missing; no much larger clone stands one base away. The sample originates from a study of Graves' ophthalmopathy and Graves' hyperthyroidism (dated by TCRdb to the late 2010s). Turning to the overall study: Peripheral blood was collected at initial diagnosis, prior to any treatment. In about 6 hyperthyroidism patients, T-cell repertoires of thyroid tissue and blood were compared. For independent validation, a separate cohort was made up of 18 hyperthyroidism patients plus 17 patients who later progressed from hyperthyroidism to ophthalmopathy. After sampling, hyperthyroidism patients received methimazole starting at 30 mg daily, and ophthalmopathy patients received high-dose intravenous methylprednisolone. In total, around 130 blood samples were TCR-sequenced: fewer than 50 ophthalmopathy, some 80 hyperthyroidism and roughly 17 hyperthyroidism-to-ophthalmopathy patients. To explore V-J signatures that separate ophthalmopathy from hyperthyroidism, a discovery set of 95 to 100 patients was enrolled, consisting of about 45 with ophthalmopathy and about 60 with stable hyperthyroidism. The study used signatures of the TCR beta repertoire to tell Graves' ophthalmopathy apart from Graves' hyperthyroidism and to predict which patients would progress to ophthalmopathy. Paper-wide results and their limitations: In cross-validation, the 13-signature model distinguished ophthalmopathy from stable hyperthyroidism with 85% to 90% sensitivity and almost 83% specificity, and in the test set the corresponding values were 80% and 75%. Most expanded thyroid clonotypes with a frequency above 0.001 also appeared in blood, which suggests that blood repertoires may reflect the immune response in the thyroid. In validation, the model predicted ophthalmopathy progression with 70.59% sensitivity and about 77% specificity; approximately 12 predicted patients were CT-confirmed with GO in a median of approximately 6.5 months. No statistical method was used to set the sample size in advance, and the investigators knew which group each participant was assigned to.

Patients with ophthalmopathy had moderately to severely active disease, with a Clinical Activity Score of 3 or more, a NOSPECS grade of 4 or more, and a disease duration of less than 3 months. Anyone with other autoimmune diseases, uncontrolled infections, pregnancy or lactation was excluded from the study. Diagnosis was based on clinical symptoms, serum thyroxine, TRAb, thyroid ultrasound and orbital computed tomography. PBMCs were isolated from 7.5 to 10 ml of fresh peripheral blood by Ficoll-Paque density gradient centrifugation. Total RNA was extracted using Trizol reagent, and RNA quality was checked on an Agilent 2100 Bioanalyzer. For repertoire sequencing, TCR beta CDR3 regions were amplified from RNA transcripts. HTBI primers and the Qiagen OneStep RT-PCR kit were used in a first-round RT-PCR, which was followed by a second-round multiplex PCR, size selection and purification. Libraries were sequenced paired-end with 100 bp reads on an Illumina HiSeq2000. As for the authors' bioinformatics: SOAPnuke was used to process the reads, removing any read that contained adapters or uncalled bases, had a mean Phred below 15, or lacked an exact match to the constant primer or identifier. COPE v1.2.5 was used to merge high-quality paired reads. Unique nucleotide sequences were defined as clonotypes and aligned to IMGT TRB V, D and J references using MiTCR v1.1. The analysis was limited to V-J combinations with a frequency above 0.0001, which together covered roughly 99% of repertoires. For each V-J combination, a TCR clonal expansion and chaos score was defined as F50 clonal expansion divided by the chaos observed in the TCRdist matrix. Welch's t-statistics and random forest were used to reduce features to about 14 V-J combinations, which were fed into a naive Bayes classifier. Thyroid-blood repertoire similarity was quantified with the Morisita-Horn index. The public reads were quality trimmed at Q25 with fastp and then assembled into clones with MiXCR by TCRdb, keeping productive beta chains. Entries that share a CDR3 protein sequence are merged under the most common genes and DNA. The V and J calls and clone size come from TCRdb's table, not from the authors' own analysis. A total of approximately 700,000 distinct CDR3 sequences appear in this sample, over 40% of them only once. Over 2.5% of the sample is held by the ten biggest clonotypes.

V is reduced by 5 bases and J by 0 bases, leaving a spacing of 10 bases between them. CDR1 and CDR2 are read off the germline V gene (reference sequence) as DFQATT and SNEGSKA. Including cysteine and phenylalanine, the CDR3 has 14 amino acids. Only the CDR3 part of the read is kept: 42 bases, read in frame from the first base. The chain is made from TRBV20-1 and TRBJ1-4; confidence is insufficient to name the D gene. The sequencing sample was made of peripheral blood. The sequence came from an adult man with Graves' ophthalmopathy. This receptor has the CDR3 CSAPLDPTNEKLFF. In nucleotide form, the sequence is TGCAGTGCTCCACTCGACCCAACTAATGAAAAACTGTTTTTT.